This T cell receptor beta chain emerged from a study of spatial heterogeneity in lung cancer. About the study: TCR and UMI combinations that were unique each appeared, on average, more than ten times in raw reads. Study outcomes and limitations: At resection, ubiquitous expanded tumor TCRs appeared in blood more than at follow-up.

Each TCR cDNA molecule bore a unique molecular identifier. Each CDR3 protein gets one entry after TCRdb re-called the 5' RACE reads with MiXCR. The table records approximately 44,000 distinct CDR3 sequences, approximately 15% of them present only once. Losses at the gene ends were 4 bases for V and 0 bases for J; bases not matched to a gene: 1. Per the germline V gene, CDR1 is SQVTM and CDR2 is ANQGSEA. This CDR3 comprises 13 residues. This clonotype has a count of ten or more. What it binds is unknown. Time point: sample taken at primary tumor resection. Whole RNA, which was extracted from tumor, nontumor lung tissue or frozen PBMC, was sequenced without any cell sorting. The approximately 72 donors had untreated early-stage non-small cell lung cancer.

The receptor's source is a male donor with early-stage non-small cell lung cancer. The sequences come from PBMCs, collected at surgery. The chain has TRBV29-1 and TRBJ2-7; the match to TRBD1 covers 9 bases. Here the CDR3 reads CSVADRGSYEQYF. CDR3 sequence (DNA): TGCAGCGTTGCGGACAGGGGCTCCTACGAGCAGTACTTC.